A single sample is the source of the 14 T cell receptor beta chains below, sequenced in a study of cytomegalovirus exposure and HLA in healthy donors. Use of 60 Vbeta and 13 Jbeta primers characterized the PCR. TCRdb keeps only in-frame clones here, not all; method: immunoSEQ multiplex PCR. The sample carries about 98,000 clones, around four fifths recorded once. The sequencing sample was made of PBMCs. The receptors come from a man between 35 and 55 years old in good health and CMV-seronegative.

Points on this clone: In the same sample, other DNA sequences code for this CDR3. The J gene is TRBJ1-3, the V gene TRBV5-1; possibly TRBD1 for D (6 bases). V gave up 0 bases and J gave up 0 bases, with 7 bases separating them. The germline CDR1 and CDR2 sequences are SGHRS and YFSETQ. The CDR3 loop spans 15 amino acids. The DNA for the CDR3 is TGCGCCAGCAGCTTGGCGGACAGCTCTGGAAACACCATATATTTT. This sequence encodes CASSLADSSGNTIYF.

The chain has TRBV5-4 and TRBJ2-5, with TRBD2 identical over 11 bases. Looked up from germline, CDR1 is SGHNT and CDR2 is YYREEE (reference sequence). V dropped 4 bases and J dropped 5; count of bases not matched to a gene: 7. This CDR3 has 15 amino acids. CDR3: CASSVSGGAGETQYF. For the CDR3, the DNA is TGTGCCAGCAGCGTTAGCGGGGGGGCCGGGGAGACCCAGTACTTC.

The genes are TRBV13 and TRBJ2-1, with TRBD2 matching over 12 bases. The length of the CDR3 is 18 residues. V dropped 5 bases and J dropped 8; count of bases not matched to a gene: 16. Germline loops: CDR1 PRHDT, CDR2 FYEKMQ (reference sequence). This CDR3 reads CASSHNLITSGGTYEQFF. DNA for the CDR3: TGTGCCAGCAGCCACAACCTAATAACTAGCGGGGGGACATATGAGCAGTTCTTC.

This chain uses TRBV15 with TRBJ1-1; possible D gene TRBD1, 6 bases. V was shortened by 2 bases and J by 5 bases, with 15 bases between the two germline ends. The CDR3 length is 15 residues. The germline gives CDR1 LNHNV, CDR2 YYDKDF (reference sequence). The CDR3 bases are TGTGCCACCAGCAGACCCTCGGACAGCCGGACTGAAGCTTTCTTT. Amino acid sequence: CATSRPSDSRTEAFF.

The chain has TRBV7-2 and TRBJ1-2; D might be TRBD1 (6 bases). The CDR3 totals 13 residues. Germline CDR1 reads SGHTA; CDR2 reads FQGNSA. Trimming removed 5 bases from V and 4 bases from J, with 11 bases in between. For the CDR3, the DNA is TGTGCCAGCAGCCTACAGGGAGCCTATGGCTACACCTTC. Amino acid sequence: CASSLQGAYGYTF.

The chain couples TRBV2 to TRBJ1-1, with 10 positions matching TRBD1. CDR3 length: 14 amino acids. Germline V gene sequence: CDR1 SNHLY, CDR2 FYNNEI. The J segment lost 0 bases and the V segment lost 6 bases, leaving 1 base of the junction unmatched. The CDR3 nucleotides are TGTGCCAGCAGAGGACAGGGGGTGAACACTGAAGCTTTCTTT. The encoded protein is CASRGQGVNTEAFF.

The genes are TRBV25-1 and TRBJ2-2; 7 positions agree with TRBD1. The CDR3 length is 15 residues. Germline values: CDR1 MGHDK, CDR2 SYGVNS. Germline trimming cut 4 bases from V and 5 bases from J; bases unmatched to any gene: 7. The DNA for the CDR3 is TGTGCCAGCAGTGCGGGACAGAGTTTTACCGGGGAGCTGTTTTTT. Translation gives CASSAGQSFTGELFF. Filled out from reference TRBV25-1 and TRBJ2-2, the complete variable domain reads EADIYQTPRYLVIGTGKKITLECSQTMGHDKMYWYQQDPGMELHLIHYSYGVNSTEKGDLSSESTVSRIRTEHFPLTLESARPSHTSQYLCASSAGQSFTGELFFGEGSRLTVL.

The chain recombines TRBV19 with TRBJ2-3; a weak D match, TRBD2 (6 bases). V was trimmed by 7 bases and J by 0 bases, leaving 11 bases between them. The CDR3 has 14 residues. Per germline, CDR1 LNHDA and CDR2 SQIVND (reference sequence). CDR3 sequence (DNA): TGTGCCAGTACCGGAGCGGGTAGCACAGATACGCAGTATTTT. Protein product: CASTGAGSTDTQYF.

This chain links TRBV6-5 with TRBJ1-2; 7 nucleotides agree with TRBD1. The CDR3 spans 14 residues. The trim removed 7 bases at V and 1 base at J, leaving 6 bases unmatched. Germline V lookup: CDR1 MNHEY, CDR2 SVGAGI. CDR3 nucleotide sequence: TGTGCCAGCACCCGGGACAGAATTAACTATGGCTACACCTTC. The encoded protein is CASTRDRINYGYTF.

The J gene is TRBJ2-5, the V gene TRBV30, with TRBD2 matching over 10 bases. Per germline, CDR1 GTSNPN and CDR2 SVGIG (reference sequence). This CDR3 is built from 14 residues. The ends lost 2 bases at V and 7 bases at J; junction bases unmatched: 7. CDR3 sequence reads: CAWSPGTSEGTQYF. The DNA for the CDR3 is TGTGCCTGGAGTCCCGGGACTAGCGAGGGGACCCAGTACTTC.

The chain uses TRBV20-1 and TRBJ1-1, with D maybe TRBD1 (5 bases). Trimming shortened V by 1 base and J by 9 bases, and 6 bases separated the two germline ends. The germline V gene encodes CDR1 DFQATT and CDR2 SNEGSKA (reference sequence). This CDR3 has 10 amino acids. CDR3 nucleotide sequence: TGCAGTGCTAGAGGACAGCAAGCTTTCTTT. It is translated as CSARGQQAFF.

The CDR3 loop reads CASSEHSNQPQHF. In nucleotides, the CDR3 is TGTGCCAGCAGTGAACACTCCAATCAGCCCCAGCATTTT. The chain combines TRBV6-1 with TRBJ1-5; no clear D. The CDR3 has 13 amino acids. Trimming left V 2 bases short and J 3 bases short, with 5 bases between. Germline V gene lookup returns CDR1 MNHNS and CDR2 SASEGT.

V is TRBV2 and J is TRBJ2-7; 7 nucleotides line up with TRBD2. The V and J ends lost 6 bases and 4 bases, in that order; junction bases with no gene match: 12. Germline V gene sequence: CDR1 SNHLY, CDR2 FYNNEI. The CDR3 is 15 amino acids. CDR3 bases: TGTGCCAGCAGCCGGGACTACGTGCTAATATACGAGCAGTACTTC. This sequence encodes CASSRDYVLIYEQYF.

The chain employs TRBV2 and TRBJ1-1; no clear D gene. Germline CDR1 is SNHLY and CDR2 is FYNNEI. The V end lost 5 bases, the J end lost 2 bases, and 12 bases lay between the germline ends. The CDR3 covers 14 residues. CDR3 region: CASSPQSGNTEAFF. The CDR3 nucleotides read TGTGCCAGCAGTCCCCAATCGGGTAACACTGAAGCTTTCTTT.